This entry features one T cell receptor (beta chain) sequence. Its cognate antigen is unknown. At one boundary the junction diverges from the germline segment, which might be a read error. These data belong to a study of cytomegalovirus exposure and HLA in healthy donors. At the level of the study: Ancestry clustering placed 70% to 90% of over 300 genotyped donors in the Caucasian-associated cluster.

In the PCR, 60 Vbeta and 13 Jbeta primers were used. Sequencing used immunoSEQ multiplex PCR; TCRdb keeps in-frame clones, though not all of them. The data show 150,000 to 200,000 clones, more than 75% seen once. Notes on the study in general: Several of the most significant clusters appeared, in a later analysis, to be linked to common viral pathogens.

CDR3 size: 17 residues. CDR1 and CDR2 (germline): SGHRS, YFSETQ. V is TRBV5-1 and J is TRBJ1-6, with unresolved D. The source is a woman aged 25-40 years in good health and CMV-seropositive. The sequencing sample was made of PBMCs. The CDR3 reads CASNLEVGAGANSPLHF. The CDR3 coding sequence is TGCGCCAGCAACTTGGAAGTGGGCGCGGGTGCCAATTCACCCCTCCACTTT.